Sequencing of this T cell receptor beta chain was carried out in a study of response to subunit inactivated influenza vaccine. Broader study findings: Authors suggested each seasonal flu vaccination may recruit only limited numbers of new T cells.

Germline lookup yields CDR1 DFQATT and CDR2 SNEGSKA (reference sequence). The CDR3 sequence is 15 residues long. The V end was cut by 3 bases, the J end by 3 bases, with 15 bases between. This clonotype was counted at least ten times. No antigen is known for it. TCRdb analysed the RT-PCR reads with MiXCR anew, one entry per CDR3 protein. The profile shows 430,000 or so distinct CDR3 sequences, roughly 9.8% of them singletons. The sequencing here drew on PBMCs from blood, taken about 40 days after vaccination. The J gene is TRBJ1-5, the V gene TRBV20-1; D is uncertain. The TCR sequence derives from a man aged 45 to 65 who received an inactivated influenza vaccine. The CDR3, as DNA: TGCAGTGCTAGGAAGTCTGGCCAGCTCAATCAGCCCCAGCATTTT. Amino acids: CSARKSGQLNQPQHF.